These T cell receptor beta chains were read from a single sample in a study of blood T cell repertoires in COVID-19. TCRdb's copy holds only in-frame clones and misses some; the assay was immunoSEQ multiplex PCR. This sample carries a few hundred thousand clones, roughly 85% of them seen once, and the ten largest clones take around a sixth. The material sequenced was PBMCs or T cells enriched from blood (not recorded which). All receptors come from a man aged 35-49 years who had recovered from COVID-19. The CDR3 runs from the conserved cysteine through the conserved F or W. Fields, in order: J gene, CDR3 length, V gene, CDR3 protein.

>TRBJ1-5|16|TRBV30
CAWRDRGVPTNQPQHF
>TRBJ2-7|15|TRBV10-1
CASRTVNSGPYEQYF
>TRBJ2-4|15|TRBV6-5
CASSYSQKAKNIQYF
>TRBJ2-7|13|TRBV10-3
CAISESGRDEQYF
>TRBJ2-7|15|TRBV9
CASSVGGAGSYEQYF
>TRBJ2-5|14|TRBV5-1
CASSLGGLIETQYF
>TRBJ1-6|15|TRBV14
CASSQGRGPVSPLHF
>TRBJ2-5|13|TRBV3-1/TRBV3-2
CASSQGGRETQYF
>TRBJ1-2|14|TRBV18
CASSPRQGAWGYTF
>TRBJ2-3|14|TRBV5-4
CASSLTSGSDTQYF
>TRBJ2-3|14|TRBV19
CASSPPTGTDTQYF
>TRBJ1-2|13|TRBV7-6
CASSPGQNYGYTF
>TRBJ2-1|16|TRBV19
CASSMSSGSGYNEQFF
>TRBJ1-1|15|TRBV25-1
CASSRQGAVGTEAFF
>TRBJ2-1|16|TRBV27
CASSNGLAGGYNEQFF